This TCR beta chain was identified in a study of cytomegalovirus exposure and HLA in healthy donors. Whole-study findings and limits: Listed as cytomegalovirus-associated were 150 or so TCR beta chains.

Notes on this clone: The antigen remains unidentified.

The V end was cut by 7 bases, the J end by 0 bases, with 11 bases between. CDR1 and CDR2 (germline): LNHDA, SQIVND (reference sequence). CDR3 length: 14 amino acids. The PCR used 60 Vbeta and 13 Jbeta primers. Profiled with immunoSEQ multiplex PCR; TCRdb holds only in-frame clones, not every one. The repertoire has some 120,000 clones, about 76% of them found once; the top ten carry 2% to 2.5%. Sequencing was done on a sample of PBMCs. This TCR came from a woman between 40 and 50 years old in good health and CMV-seronegative. The chain uses TRBV19 and TRBJ2-3, with D possibly being TRBD2 (7 bases). DNA of the CDR3: TGTGCCAGTAACCGGGGGGCTAGCACAGATACGCAGTATTTT. Residues: CASNRGASTDTQYF.